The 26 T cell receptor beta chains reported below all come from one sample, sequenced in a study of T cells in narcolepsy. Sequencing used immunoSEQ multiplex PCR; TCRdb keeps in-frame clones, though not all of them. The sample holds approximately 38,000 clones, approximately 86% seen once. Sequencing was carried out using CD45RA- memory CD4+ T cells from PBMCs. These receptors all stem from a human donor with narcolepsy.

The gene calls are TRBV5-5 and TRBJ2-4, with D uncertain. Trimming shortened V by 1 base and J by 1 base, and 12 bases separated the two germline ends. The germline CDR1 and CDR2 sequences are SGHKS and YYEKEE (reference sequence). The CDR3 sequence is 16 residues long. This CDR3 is CASSLLGSSAKNIQYF. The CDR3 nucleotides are TGTGCCAGCAGCTTGTTGGGATCTTCGGCCAAAAACATTCAGTACTTC.

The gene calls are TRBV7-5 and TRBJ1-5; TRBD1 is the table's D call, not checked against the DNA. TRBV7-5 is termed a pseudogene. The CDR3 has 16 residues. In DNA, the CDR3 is TGTGTCAGAAGGCCCCCTTGTCTCCAGAGCAATCAGCCCCAGCATTTT. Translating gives CVRRPPCLQSNQPQHF.

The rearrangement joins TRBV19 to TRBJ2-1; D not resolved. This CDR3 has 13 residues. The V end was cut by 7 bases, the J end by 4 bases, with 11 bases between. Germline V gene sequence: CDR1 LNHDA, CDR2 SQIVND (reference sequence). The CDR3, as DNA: TGTGCCAGTAATCCCGTGGGGTACAATGAGCAGTTCTTC. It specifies CASNPVGYNEQFF.

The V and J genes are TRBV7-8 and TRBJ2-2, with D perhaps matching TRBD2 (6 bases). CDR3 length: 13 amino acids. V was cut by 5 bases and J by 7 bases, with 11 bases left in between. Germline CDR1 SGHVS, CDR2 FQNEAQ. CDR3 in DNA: TGTGCCAGCAGCCTGGGGGAGGTCGGGGAGCTGTTTTTT. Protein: CASSLGEVGELFF.

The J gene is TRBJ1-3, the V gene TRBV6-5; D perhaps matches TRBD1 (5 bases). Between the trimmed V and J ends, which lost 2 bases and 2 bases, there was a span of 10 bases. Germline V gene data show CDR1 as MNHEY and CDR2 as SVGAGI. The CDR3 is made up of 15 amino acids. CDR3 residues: CASSYEGITGNTIYF. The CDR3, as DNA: TGTGCCAGCAGTTACGAGGGGATTACTGGAAACACCATATATTTT.

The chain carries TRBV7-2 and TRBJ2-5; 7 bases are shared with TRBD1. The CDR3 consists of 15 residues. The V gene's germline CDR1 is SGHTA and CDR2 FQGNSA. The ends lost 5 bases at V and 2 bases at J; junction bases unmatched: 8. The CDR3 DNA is TGTGCCAGCAGCCCACCCGGGACAGCACAAGAGACCCAGTACTTC. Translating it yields CASSPPGTAQETQYF. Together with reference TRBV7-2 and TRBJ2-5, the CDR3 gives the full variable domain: GAGVSQSPSNKVTEKGKDVELRCDPISGHTALYWYRQSLGQGLEFLIYFQGNSAPDKSGLPSDRFSAERTGGSVSTLTIQRTQQEDSAVYLCASSPPGTAQETQYFGPGTRLLVL.

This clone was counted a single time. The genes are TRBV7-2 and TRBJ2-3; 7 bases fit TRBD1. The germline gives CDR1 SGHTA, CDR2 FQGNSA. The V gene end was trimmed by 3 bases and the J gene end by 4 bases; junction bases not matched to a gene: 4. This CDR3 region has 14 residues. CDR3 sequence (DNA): TGTGCCAGCAGCTTTTTCACAGGGGCAGATACGCAGTATTTT. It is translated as CASSFFTGADTQYF.

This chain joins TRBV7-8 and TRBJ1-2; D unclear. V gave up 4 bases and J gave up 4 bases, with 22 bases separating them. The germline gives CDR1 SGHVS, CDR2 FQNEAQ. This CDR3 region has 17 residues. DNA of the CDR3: TGTGCCAGCAGCTACTCCCGGCTTACCCGAAAGACCTATGGCTACACCTTC. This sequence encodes CASSYSRLTRKTYGYTF.

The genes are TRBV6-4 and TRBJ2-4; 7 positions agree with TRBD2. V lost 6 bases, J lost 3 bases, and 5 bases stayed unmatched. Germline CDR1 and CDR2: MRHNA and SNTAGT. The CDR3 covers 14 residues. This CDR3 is CASRRLAGKNIQYF. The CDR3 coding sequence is TGTGCCAGCAGACGACTAGCAGGCAAAAACATTCAGTACTTC.

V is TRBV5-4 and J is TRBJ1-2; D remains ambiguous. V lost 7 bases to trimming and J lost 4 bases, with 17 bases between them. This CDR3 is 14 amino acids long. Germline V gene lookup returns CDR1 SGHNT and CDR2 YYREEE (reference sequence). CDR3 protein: CASLMKSSGYGYTF. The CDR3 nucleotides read TGTGCCAGCCTAATGAAAAGTTCAGGCTATGGCTACACCTTC.

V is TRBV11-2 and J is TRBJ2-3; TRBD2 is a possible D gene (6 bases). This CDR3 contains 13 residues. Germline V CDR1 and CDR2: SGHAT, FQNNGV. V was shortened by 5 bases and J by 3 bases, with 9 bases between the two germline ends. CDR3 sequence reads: CASSREWTDTQYF. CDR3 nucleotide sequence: TGTGCCAGCAGCCGGGAGTGGACAGATACGCAGTATTTT.

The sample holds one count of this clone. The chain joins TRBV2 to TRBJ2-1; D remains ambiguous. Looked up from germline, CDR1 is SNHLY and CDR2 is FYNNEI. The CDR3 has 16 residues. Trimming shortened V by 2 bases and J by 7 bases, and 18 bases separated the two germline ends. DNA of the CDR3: TGTGCCAGCAGTGAATTGATTAGTAAAATGGGTAATGAGCAGTTCTTC. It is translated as CASSELISKMGNEQFF.

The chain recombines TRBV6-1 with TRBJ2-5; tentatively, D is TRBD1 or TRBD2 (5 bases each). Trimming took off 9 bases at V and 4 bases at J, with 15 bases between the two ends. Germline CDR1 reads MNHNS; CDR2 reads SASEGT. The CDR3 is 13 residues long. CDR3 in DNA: TGTGCCAGTGGGGGAAGAGGGACAGAGACCCAGTACTTC. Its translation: CASGGRGTETQYF.

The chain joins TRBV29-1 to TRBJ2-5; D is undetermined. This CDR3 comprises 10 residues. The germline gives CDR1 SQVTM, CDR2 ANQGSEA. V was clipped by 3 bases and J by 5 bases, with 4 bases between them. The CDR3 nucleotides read TGCAGCGTTGAGCGGGAGACCCAGTACTTC. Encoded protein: CSVERETQYF.

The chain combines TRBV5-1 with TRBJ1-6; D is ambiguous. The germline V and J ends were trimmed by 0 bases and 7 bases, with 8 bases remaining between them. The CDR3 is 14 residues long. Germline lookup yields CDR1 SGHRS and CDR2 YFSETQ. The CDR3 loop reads CASSLGVENSPLHF. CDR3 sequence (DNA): TGCGCCAGCAGCTTGGGGGTCGAAAATTCACCCCTCCACTTT.

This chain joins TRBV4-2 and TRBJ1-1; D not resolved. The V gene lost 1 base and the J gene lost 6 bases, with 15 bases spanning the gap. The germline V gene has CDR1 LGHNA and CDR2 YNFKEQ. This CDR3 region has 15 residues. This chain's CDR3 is CASSQVSRGEAEAFF. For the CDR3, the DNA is TGTGCCAGCAGCCAAGTGAGTCGCGGAGAGGCTGAAGCTTTCTTT.

CDR3 residues: CASSIIDRVGNIQYF. In DNA, the CDR3 is TGTGCCAGCAGCATCATCGACAGGGTAGGGAACATTCAGTACTTC. The chain has TRBV4-2 and TRBJ2-4; TRBD1 matches 7 bases. Per germline, CDR1 LGHNA and CDR2 YNFKEQ. CDR3 size: 15 residues. V was clipped by 5 bases and J by 7 bases; unmatched bases: 11.

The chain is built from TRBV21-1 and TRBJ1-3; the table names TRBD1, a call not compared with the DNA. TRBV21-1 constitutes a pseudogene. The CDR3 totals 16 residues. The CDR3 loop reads CASSKAEGASGNTIYF. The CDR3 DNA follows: TGTGCCAGCAGCAAAGCGGAGGGGGCCTCTGGAAACACCATATATTTT.

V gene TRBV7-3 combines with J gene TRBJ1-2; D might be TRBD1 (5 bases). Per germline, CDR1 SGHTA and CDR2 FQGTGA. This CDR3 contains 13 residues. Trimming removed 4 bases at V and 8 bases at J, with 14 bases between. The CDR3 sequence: CASSSSEGRGYTF. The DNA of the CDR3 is TGTGCCAGCAGCTCCAGCGAGGGGCGCGGCTACACCTTC.

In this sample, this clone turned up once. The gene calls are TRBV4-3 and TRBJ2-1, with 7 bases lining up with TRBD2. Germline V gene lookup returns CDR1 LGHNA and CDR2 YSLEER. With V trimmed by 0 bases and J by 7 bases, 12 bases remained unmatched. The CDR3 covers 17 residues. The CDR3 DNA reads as TGCGCCAGCAGCCAAGAAGATATGGGACTACCCCTGAATGAGCAGTTCTTC. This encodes CASSQEDMGLPLNEQFF.

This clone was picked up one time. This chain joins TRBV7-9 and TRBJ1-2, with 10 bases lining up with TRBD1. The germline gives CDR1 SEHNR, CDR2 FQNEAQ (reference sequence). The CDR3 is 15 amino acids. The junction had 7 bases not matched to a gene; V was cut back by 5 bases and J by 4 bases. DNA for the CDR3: TGTGCCAGCAGCCGGGACAGGGGTTTCTCCTATGGCTACACCTTC. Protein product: CASSRDRGFSYGYTF.

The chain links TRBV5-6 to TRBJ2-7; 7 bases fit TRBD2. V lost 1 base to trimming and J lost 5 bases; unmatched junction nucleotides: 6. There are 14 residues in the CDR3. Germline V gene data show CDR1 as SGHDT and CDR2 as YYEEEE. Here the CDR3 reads CASSLSVGRNEQYF. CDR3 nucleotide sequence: TGTGCCAGCAGCTTGTCGGTCGGGAGGAACGAGCAGTACTTC. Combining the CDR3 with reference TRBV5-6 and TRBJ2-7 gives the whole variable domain DAGVTQSPTHLIKTRGQQVTLRCSPKSGHDTVSWYQQALGQGPQFIFQYYEEEERQRGNFPDRFSGHQFPNYSSELNVNALLLGDSALYLCASSLSVGRNEQYFGPGTRLTVT.

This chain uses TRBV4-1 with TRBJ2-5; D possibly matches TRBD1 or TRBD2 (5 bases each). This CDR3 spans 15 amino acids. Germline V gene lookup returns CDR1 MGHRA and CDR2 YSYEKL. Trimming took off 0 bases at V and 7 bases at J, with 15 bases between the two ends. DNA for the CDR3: TGCGCCAGCAGCCAAGACGGGACCCTCCGGTGGACCCAGTACTTC. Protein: CASSQDGTLRWTQYF.

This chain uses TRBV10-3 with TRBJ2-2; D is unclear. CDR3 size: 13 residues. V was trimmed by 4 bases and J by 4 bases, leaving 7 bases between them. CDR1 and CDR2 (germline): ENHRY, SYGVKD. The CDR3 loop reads CAISASVTGELFF. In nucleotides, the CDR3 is TGTGCCATCAGTGCTTCCGTCACCGGGGAGCTGTTTTTT.

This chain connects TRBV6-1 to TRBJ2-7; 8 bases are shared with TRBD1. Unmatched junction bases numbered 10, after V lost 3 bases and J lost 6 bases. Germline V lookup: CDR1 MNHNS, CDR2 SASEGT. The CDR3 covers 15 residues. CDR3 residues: CASSDSGGPLSEQYF. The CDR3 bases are TGTGCCAGCAGTGACTCAGGGGGCCCCTTAAGCGAGCAGTACTTC.

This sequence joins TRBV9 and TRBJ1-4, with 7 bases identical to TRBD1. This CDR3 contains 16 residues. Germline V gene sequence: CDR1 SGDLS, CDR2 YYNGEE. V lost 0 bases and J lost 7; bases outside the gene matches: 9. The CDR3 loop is CASSVGQGGPAEKLFF. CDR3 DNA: TGTGCCAGCAGCGTAGGACAGGGTGGTCCTGCTGAAAAACTGTTTTTT.